This T cell receptor beta chain was profiled in a study of T cell changes during pregnancy in multiple sclerosis (dated by TCRdb to between 2019 and 2020). Regarding the research as a whole: The study examined how the T cell repertoire changed over the course of pregnancy in women with multiple sclerosis.

Libraries were built with the immunoSEQ multiplex PCR assay. This is the immuneACCESS table as TCRdb keeps it, with only in-frame sequences that have V and J called. A part of the clones is gone; compared with another copy, unresolved V genes explain less than half, and the rest is unexplained. Across this sample there are around 60,000 clones, with approximately 93% seen only once. The ten biggest clones cover roughly 1.8% of the sample. Comments on this clone: Its specific antigen is unknown. Per-base qualities were not stored, and no clone one base away is much larger.

From the cysteine up to the phenylalanine, the CDR3 has a length of 13 residues. CDR3 DNA is the only sequence kept; it has 39 bases, read in frame from the first base. CDR1 and CDR2 are drawn from the germline V gene: MNHNS, SASEGT. Relative to germline, V is missing 8 bases and J is missing 8 bases, with 7 bases of the junction outside any gene match. The source of this sequence is a female donor with multiple sclerosis, enrolled in a pregnancy study. The sequenced sample was peripheral blood, obtained after pregnancy. The rearrangement combines TRBV6-1 with TRBJ1-2; the junction holds 11 bases that match TRBD1. For the CDR3, the sequence is CASSGQGAGGYTF. The DNA reads TGTGCCAGCTCTGGACAGGGGGCGGGAGGCTACACCTTC.